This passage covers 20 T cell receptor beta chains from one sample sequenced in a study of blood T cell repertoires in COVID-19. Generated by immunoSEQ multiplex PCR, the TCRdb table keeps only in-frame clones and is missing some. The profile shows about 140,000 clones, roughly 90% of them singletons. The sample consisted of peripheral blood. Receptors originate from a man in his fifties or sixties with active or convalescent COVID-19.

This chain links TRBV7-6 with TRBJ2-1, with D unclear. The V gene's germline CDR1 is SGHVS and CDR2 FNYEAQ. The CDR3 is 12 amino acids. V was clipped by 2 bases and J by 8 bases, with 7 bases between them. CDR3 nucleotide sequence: TGTGCCAGCAGCTTAAGCCCTCATGAGCAGTTCTTC. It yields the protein CASSLSPHEQFF.

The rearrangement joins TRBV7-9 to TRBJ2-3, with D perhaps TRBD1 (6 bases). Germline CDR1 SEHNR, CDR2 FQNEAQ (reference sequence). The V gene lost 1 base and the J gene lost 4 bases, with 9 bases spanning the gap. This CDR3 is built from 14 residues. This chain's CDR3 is CASSLVQGADTQYF. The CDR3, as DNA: TGTGCCAGCAGCTTAGTACAGGGAGCAGATACGCAGTATTTT.

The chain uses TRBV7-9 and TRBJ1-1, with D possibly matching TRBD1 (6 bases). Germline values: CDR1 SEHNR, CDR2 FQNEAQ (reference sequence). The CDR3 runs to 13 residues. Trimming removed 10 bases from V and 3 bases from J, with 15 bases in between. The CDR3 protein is CATRQEGDTEAFF. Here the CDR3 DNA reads TGTGCCACACGTCAAGAGGGGGACACTGAAGCTTTCTTT.

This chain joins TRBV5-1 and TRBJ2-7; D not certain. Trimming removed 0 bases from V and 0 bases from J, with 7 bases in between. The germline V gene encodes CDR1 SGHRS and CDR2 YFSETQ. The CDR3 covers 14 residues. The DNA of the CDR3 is TGCGCCAGCAGCTTGGAGGCTAGCTCCTACGAGCAGTACTTC. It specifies CASSLEASSYEQYF.

Written as DNA, the CDR3 is TGTGCCAGCAGTCCATCCGTGCAGTTCACCGGGGAGCTGTTTTTT. Encoded protein: CASSPSVQFTGELFF. The chain joins TRBV28 to TRBJ2-2; no definite D call. The germline V gene encodes CDR1 MDHEN and CDR2 SYDVKM. Trimming removed 5 bases at V and 4 bases at J, with 14 bases between. This CDR3 comprises 15 residues.

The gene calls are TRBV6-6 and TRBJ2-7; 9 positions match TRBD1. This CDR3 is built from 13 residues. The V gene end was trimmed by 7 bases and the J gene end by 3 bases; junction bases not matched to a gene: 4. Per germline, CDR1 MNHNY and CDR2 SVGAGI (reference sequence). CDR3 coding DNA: TGTGCCAGCACCCCGACAGGGGGCTACGAGCAGTACTTC. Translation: CASTPTGGYEQYF.

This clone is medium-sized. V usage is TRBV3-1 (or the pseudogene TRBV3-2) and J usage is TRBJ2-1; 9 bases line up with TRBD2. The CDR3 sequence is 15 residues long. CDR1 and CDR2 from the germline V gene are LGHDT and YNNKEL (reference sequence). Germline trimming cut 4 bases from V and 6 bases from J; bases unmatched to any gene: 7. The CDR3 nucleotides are TGTGCCAGCAGCCCCCGAGGACTAGCGAGCAATGAGCAGTTCTTC. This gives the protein CASSPRGLASNEQFF.

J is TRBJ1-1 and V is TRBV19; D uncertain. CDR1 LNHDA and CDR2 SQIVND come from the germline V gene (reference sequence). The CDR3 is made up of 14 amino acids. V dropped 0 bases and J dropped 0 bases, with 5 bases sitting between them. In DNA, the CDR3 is TGTGCCAGTAGTATAGACAGTTTGAACACTGAAGCTTTCTTT. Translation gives CASSIDSLNTEAFF.

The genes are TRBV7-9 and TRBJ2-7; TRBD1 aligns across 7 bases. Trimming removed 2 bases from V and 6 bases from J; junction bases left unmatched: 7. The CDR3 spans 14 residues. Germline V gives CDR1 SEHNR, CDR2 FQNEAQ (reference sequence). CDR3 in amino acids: CASSLRQGYREQYF. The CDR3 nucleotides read TGTGCCAGCAGCTTACGACAGGGATACCGCGAGCAGTACTTC.

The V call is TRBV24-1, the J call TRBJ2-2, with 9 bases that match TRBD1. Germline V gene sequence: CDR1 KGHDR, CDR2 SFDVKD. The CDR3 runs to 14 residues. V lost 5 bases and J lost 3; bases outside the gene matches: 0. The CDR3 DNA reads TGTGCCACCAGTGGGACAGGGGACACCGGGGAGCTGTTTTTT. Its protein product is CATSGTGDTGELFF.

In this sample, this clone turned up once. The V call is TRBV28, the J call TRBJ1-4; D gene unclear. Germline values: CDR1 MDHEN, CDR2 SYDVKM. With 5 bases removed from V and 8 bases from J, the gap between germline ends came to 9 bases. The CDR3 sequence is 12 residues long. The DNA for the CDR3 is TGTGCCAGCAGTCCCGGGGAGGAAAAACTGTTTTTT. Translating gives CASSPGEEKLFF. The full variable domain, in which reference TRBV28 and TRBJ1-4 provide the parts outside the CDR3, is DVKVTQSSRYLVKRTGEKVFLECVQDMDHENMFWYRQDPGLGLRLIYFSYDVKMKEKGDIPEGYSVSREKKERFSLILESASTNQTSMYLCASSPGEEKLFFGSGTQLSVL.

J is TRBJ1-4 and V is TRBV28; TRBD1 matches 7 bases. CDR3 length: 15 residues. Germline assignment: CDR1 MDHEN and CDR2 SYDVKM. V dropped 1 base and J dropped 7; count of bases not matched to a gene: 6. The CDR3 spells CASSLSDRVGEKLFF. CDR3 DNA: TGTGCCAGCAGTTTATCCGACAGGGTGGGTGAAAAACTGTTTTTT.

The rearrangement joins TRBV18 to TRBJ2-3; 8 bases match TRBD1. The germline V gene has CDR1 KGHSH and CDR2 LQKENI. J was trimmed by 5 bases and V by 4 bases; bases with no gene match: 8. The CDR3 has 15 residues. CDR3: CASSLDRARGDTQYF. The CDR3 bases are TGTGCCAGCTCACTGGACAGGGCGAGGGGAGATACGCAGTATTTT.

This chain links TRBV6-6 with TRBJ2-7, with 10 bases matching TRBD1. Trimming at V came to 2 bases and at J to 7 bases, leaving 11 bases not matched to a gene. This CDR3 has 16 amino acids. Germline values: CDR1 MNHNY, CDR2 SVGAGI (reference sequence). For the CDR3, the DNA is TGTGCCAGCAGTTACGGCCCTGGGACAGGGGTTAGGGAGCAGTACTTC. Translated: CASSYGPGTGVREQYF.

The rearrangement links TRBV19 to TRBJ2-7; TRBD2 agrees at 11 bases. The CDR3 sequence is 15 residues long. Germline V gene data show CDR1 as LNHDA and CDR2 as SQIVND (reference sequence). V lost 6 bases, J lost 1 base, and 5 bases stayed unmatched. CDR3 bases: TGTGCCAGTAGCCCTAGCGGGGGGAATTCCTACGAGCAGTACTTC. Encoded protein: CASSPSGGNSYEQYF. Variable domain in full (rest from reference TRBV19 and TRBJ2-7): DGGITQSPKYLFRKEGQNVTLSCEQNLNHDAMYWYRQDPGQGLRLIYYSQIVNDFQKGDIAEGYSVSREKKESFPLTVTSAQKNPTAFYLCASSPSGGNSYEQYFGPGTRLTVT.

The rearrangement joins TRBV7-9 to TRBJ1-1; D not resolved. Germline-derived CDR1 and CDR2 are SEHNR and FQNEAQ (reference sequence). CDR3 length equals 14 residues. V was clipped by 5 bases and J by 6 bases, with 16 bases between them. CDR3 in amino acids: CASSLSTPRAEAFF. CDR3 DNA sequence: TGTGCCAGCAGCCTCAGTACCCCACGGGCTGAAGCTTTCTTT.

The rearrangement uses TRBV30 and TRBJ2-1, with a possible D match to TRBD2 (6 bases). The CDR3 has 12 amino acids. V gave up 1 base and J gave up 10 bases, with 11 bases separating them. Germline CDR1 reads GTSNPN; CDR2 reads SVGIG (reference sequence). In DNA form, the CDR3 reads TGTGCCTGGAGTGCCACCGGGAGCGAGCAGTTCTTC. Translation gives CAWSATGSEQFF.

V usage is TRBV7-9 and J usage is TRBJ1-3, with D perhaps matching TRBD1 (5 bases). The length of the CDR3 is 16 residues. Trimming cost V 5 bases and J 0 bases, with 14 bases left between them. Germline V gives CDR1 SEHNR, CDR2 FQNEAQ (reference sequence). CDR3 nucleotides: TGTGCCAGCAGCCCCCGGGGGAAGAGCTCTGGAAACACCATATATTTT. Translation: CASSPRGKSSGNTIYF. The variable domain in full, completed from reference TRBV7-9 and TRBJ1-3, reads DTGVSQNPRHKITKRGQNVTFRCDPISEHNRLYWYRQTLGQGPEFLTYFQNEAQLEKSRLLSDRFSAERPKGSFSTLEIQRTEQGDSAMYLCASSPRGKSSGNTIYFGEGSWLTVV.

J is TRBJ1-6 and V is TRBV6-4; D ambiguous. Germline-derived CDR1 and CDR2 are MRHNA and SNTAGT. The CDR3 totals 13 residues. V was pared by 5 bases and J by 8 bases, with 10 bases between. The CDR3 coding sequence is TGTGCCAGCAGTAAGGGAGGAGATTCACCCCTCCACTTT. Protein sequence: CASSKGGDSPLHF.

The CDR3 here is CASSPAGGEQYF. The CDR3 bases are TGTGCCAGCAGCCCAGCGGGGGGCGAGCAGTACTTC. This sequence joins TRBV3-1 (or the pseudogene TRBV3-2) and TRBJ2-7; 9 bases map to TRBD2. V dropped 4 bases and J dropped 6; count of bases not matched to a gene: 1. The germline gives CDR1 LGHDT, CDR2 YNNKEL (reference sequence). This CDR3 is 12 amino acids long.